Presented here are 9 T cell receptor beta chains from one specimen sequenced in a study of blood T cell repertoires in COVID-19. TCRdb's copy holds only in-frame clones and misses some; the assay was immunoSEQ multiplex PCR. The table has about 68,000 clones, about 86% seen once. The sample comprised peripheral blood. The receptors were gathered from a woman aged 60-75 years with acute or convalescent COVID-19.

V gene TRBV28 combines with J gene TRBJ2-2; D perhaps matches TRBD1 (5 bases). The CDR3 is made up of 15 amino acids. Per the germline V gene, CDR1 is MDHEN and CDR2 is SYDVKM. Trimming pared 5 bases from V and 3 bases from J, leaving 13 bases between. CDR3 in amino acids: CASSLQGGYTGELFF. The CDR3 DNA reads TGTGCCAGCAGTCTTCAGGGTGGTTACACCGGGGAGCTGTTTTTT.

The chain uses TRBV6-5 and TRBJ1-1; no definite D call. This CDR3 comprises 16 residues. V was cut by 4 bases and J by 2 bases, with 17 bases left in between. CDR1 and CDR2 from the germline V gene are MNHEY and SVGAGI. CDR3 amino acids: CASSSRVGRGNTEAFF. CDR3 in DNA: TGTGCCAGCAGTTCTAGGGTGGGGAGAGGTAACACTGAAGCTTTCTTT.

This clone came up once. The chain uses TRBV5-1 and TRBJ2-3; a possible D gene is TRBD2 (5 bases). V lost 2 bases to trimming and J lost 5 bases, with 21 bases between them. This CDR3 has 17 amino acids. Germline V CDR1 and CDR2: SGHRS, YFSETQ. Here the CDR3 DNA reads TGCGCCAGCAGCTTTACCGACATGGGGTCGGGGAAAGATACGCAGTATTTT. It is translated as CASSFTDMGSGKDTQYF.

The chain recombines TRBV30 with TRBJ1-5, with D tentatively TRBD1 (5 bases). Trimming stripped 3 bases from V and 0 bases from J, with 9 bases between. This CDR3 region has 14 residues. Germline CDR1 is GTSNPN and CDR2 is SVGIG (reference sequence). The CDR3 spells CAWSLTVSNQPQHF. CDR3 in DNA: TGTGCCTGGAGCTTGACAGTTAGCAATCAGCCCCAGCATTTT.

V gene TRBV24-1 combines with J gene TRBJ1-1; D is unclear. V was cut by 5 bases and J by 4 bases, with 13 bases left in between. The length of the CDR3 is 14 residues. Per germline, CDR1 KGHDR and CDR2 SFDVKD. CDR3 protein: CATSASDYGTEAFF. The CDR3 DNA reads as TGTGCCACCAGTGCCAGCGACTATGGCACTGAAGCTTTCTTT.

V gene TRBV19 combines with J gene TRBJ2-7; 14 nucleotides agree with TRBD2. This CDR3 comprises 15 residues. CDR1 and CDR2 (germline): LNHDA, SQIVND (reference sequence). J lost 5 bases, V lost 5 bases, and 5 bases had no gene match. CDR3 DNA: TGTGCCAGTAGTCCACGGACTAGCGGGAGGAACGAGCAGTACTTC. It specifies CASSPRTSGRNEQYF.

The V call is TRBV28, the J call TRBJ1-5; tentative D call: TRBD1 (5 bases). This CDR3 has 15 residues. CDR1 is MDHEN, CDR2 SYDVKM, per germline. Trimming stripped 4 bases from V and 0 bases from J, with 10 bases between. CDR3 nucleotide sequence: TGTGCCAGCAGTTGGGGGGGAAATAGCAATCAGCCCCAGCATTTT. As protein: CASSWGGNSNQPQHF.

The V gene is TRBV3-1 (or the pseudogene TRBV3-2), the J gene TRBJ1-6; D remains unclear. The V gene's germline CDR1 is LGHDT and CDR2 YNNKEL (reference sequence). V was clipped by 5 bases and J by 5 bases, with 7 bases between them. The CDR3 loop spans 13 amino acids. The CDR3 sequence: CASSGRDNSPLHF. The CDR3 DNA reads as TGTGCCAGCAGCGGGAGGGATAATTCACCCCTCCACTTT.

V and J are TRBV3-1 (or the pseudogene TRBV3-2) and TRBJ2-4; 7 bases align to TRBD1. Germline V gene sequence: CDR1 LGHDT, CDR2 YNNKEL (reference sequence). The V segment lost 3 bases and the J segment 6 bases; nucleotides outside the gene matches: 8. This CDR3 has 15 amino acids. The CDR3 here is CASSHNRDSTNIQYF. CDR3 in DNA: TGTGCCAGCAGCCATAATCGGGACAGCACAAACATTCAGTACTTC.